The T cell receptor (beta chain) described here comes from a study of blood T cell repertoires in COVID-19. Study-level information: Researchers got acute and convalescent COVID-19 samples from the United States, Italy and Spain.

The authors' processing: Reference gene primer amplification in the assay estimated nucleated cell counts. Some clones are missing from TCRdb's copy, which holds only in-frame ones; the method was immunoSEQ multiplex PCR. The D gene and trimming were derived from the DNA, and the V and J assignments and clone size from that table. The sample holds approximately 70,000 clones; 70% to 90% are singletons and the top ten take 6% to 7%. CDR1 SGDLS and CDR2 YYNGEE come from the germline V gene. This CDR3 is 15 amino acids long. V dropped 5 bases and J dropped 5 bases, with 17 bases sitting between them. The V and J genes are TRBV9 and TRBJ2-1; D perhaps matches TRBD2 (5 bases). The sequenced sample consisted of peripheral blood. The sequence came from a woman in her seventies with acute or convalescent COVID-19. The DNA of the CDR3 is TGTGCCAGCAGTGGACTGGTGTCCCTAAACAATGAGCAGTTCTTC. Amino acid sequence: CASSGLVSLNNEQFF.